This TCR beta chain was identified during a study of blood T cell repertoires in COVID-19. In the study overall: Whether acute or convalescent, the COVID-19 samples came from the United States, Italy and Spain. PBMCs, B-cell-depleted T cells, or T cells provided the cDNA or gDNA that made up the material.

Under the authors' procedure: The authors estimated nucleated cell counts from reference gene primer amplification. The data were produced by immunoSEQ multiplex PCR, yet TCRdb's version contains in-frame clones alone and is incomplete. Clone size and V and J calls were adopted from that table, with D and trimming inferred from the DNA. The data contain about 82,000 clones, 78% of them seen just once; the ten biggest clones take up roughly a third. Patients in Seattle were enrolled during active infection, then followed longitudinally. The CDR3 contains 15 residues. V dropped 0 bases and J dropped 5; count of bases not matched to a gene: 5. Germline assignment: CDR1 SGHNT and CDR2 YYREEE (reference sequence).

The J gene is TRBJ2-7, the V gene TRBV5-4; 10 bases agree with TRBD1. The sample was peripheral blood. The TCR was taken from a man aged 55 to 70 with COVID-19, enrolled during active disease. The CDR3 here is CASSLVGQGGNEQYF. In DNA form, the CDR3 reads TGTGCCAGCAGCTTGGTCGGACAGGGGGGAAACGAGCAGTACTTC.